A single sample gave rise to the 27 T cell receptor beta chains below, sequenced in a study of shared clonotypes between healthy human individuals. Assay: immunoSEQ multiplex PCR; the TCRdb copy retains only in-frame clones and omits some. The table shows 2 million to 3 million clones, with 90% to 95% occurring only once. Sequencing was done on a sample of naive CD4+ T cells sorted from blood. As for subset: CD45RA+ positively selected. The receptors originated from a man between 18 and 35 years old in good health.

The chain recombines TRBV30 with TRBJ2-1; D ambiguous. This CDR3 is 12 amino acids long. V dropped 0 bases and J dropped 5 bases, with 5 bases sitting between them. CDR1 is GTSNPN, CDR2 SVGIG, per germline (reference sequence). The CDR3 DNA is TGTGCCTGGAGTGTTGTTGACAATGAGCAGTTCTTC. This encodes CAWSVVDNEQFF.

V usage is TRBV11-3 and J usage is TRBJ2-7, with D possibly matching TRBD2 (7 bases). V lost 5 bases and J 0 bases, leaving 11 bases between the germline ends. The CDR3 loop spans 14 amino acids. Germline values: CDR1 SGHNT, CDR2 YENEEA. CDR3 loop: CASSRGGGSYEQYF. CDR3 coding DNA: TGTGCCAGCAGCCGGGGAGGGGGCTCCTACGAGCAGTACTTC.

The chain has TRBV11-2 and TRBJ2-1; D ambiguous. CDR1 and CDR2 (germline): SGHAT, FQNNGV. The CDR3 is 16 amino acids. V gave up 1 base and J gave up 4 bases, with 14 bases separating them. This chain's CDR3 is CASSLGVGEWYNEQFF. The DNA of the CDR3 is TGTGCCAGCAGCTTAGGAGTGGGTGAGTGGTACAATGAGCAGTTCTTC.

Worth noting for this clone: Germline is not matched at one junction end, which may reflect a read error. The V call is TRBV5-4, the J call TRBJ2-7; TRBD1 might be the D (5 bases). The CDR3 length is 12 residues. Per germline, CDR1 SGHNT and CDR2 YYREEE (reference sequence). CDR3: CASSANSGKTSF. The CDR3, as DNA: TGTGCCAGCAGCGCAAACTCAGGGAAAACGAGTTTC.

This chain connects TRBV4-2 to TRBJ1-5, with 8 bases matching TRBD1. Germline CDR1 and CDR2: LGHNA and YNFKEQ. The CDR3 length is 15 residues. The junction had 7 bases not matched to a gene; V was cut back by 2 bases and J by 7 bases. CDR3 in amino acids: CASSQSTGERQPQHF. The CDR3 coding sequence is TGTGCCAGCAGCCAATCGACAGGGGAGAGACAGCCCCAGCATTTT.

The chain joins TRBV5-1 to TRBJ1-4; D remains unclear. The CDR3 is 15 residues long. The V gene's germline CDR1 is SGHRS and CDR2 YFSETQ. Between the trimmed V and J ends, which lost 0 bases and 3 bases, there was a span of 9 bases. CDR3 protein: CASSLDSVANEKLFF. The CDR3 nucleotides read TGCGCCAGCAGCTTGGATTCGGTCGCTAATGAAAAACTGTTTTTT.

The CDR3 loop is CASSLSSNQPQHF. DNA of the CDR3: TGTGCCAGCAGCTTGTCTTCAAATCAGCCCCAGCATTTT. The chain links TRBV5-8 to TRBJ1-5; D is undetermined. The CDR3 has 13 amino acids. CDR1 and CDR2 from the germline V gene are SGHTS and YDEGEE. V dropped 1 base and J dropped 4 bases, with 6 bases sitting between them. Using reference TRBV5-8 and TRBJ1-5 for the parts outside the CDR3, the full variable domain is EAGVTQSPTHLIKTRGQQATLRCSPISGHTSVYWYQQALGLGLQFLLWYDEGEERNRGNFPPRFSGRQFPNYSSELNVNALELEDSALYLCASSLSSNQPQHFGDGTRLSIL.

J is TRBJ1-1 and V is TRBV6-5; 9 bases are a match to TRBD1. The CDR3 is 14 amino acids. The trim removed 7 bases at V and 1 base at J, leaving 4 bases unmatched. Germline V gene data show CDR1 as MNHEY and CDR2 as SVGAGI. The CDR3 sequence is CASTSTGGNTEAFF. DNA of the CDR3: TGTGCCAGCACCTCGACAGGGGGGAACACTGAAGCTTTCTTT.

The chain links TRBV15 to TRBJ2-2; D not certain. V shed 0 bases and J shed 10 bases, with 6 bases lying between them. The CDR3 sequence is 12 residues long. Germline assignment: CDR1 LNHNV and CDR2 YYDKDF (reference sequence). CDR3 protein: CATSRENEELFF. For the CDR3, the DNA is TGTGCCACCAGCAGAGAGAATGAGGAGCTGTTTTTT.

The genes are TRBV9 and TRBJ2-1; 15 nucleotides agree with TRBD2. Germline CDR1 is SGDLS and CDR2 is YYNGEE. V gave up 4 bases and J gave up 10 bases; unmatched junction bases: 3. This CDR3 has 14 amino acids. This CDR3 is CASSMGLAGGEQFF. For the CDR3, the DNA is TGTGCCAGCAGCATGGGACTAGCGGGAGGCGAGCAGTTCTTC.

The chain employs TRBV6-1 and TRBJ1-1; D is unclear. V dropped 1 base and J dropped 5 bases, with 11 bases sitting between them. The CDR3 spans 14 residues. Per germline, CDR1 MNHNS and CDR2 SASEGT. In DNA form, the CDR3 reads TGTGCCAGCAGTGAAGGTAAGGGATGGACTGAAGCTTTCTTT. This gives the protein CASSEGKGWTEAFF.

The rearrangement uses TRBV28 and TRBJ2-5; 8 nucleotides align to TRBD2. Germline V gene lookup returns CDR1 MDHEN and CDR2 SYDVKM. With V trimmed by 2 bases and J by 5 bases, 13 bases remained unmatched. The CDR3 runs 17 residues. In nucleotides, the CDR3 is TGTGCCAGCAGTTTACAGATCGAAGCGGGGGCTGGGGAGACCCAGTACTTC. Translating it yields CASSLQIEAGAGETQYF.

In the case of this clone: This same CDR3 is encoded by further DNA sequences in the sample. J is TRBJ2-1 and V is TRBV11-2; perhaps TRBD2 as D (5 bases). The V end lost 1 base, the J end lost 0 bases, and 10 bases lay between the germline ends. This CDR3 contains 16 residues. Germline V gene lookup returns CDR1 SGHAT and CDR2 FQNNGV. The CDR3 DNA is TGTGCCAGCAGCTTAGTGGCTAGCCCCTCCTACAATGAGCAGTTCTTC. The encoded protein is CASSLVASPSYNEQFF.

The chain couples TRBV7-2 to TRBJ2-3; the match to TRBD1 covers 9 bases. This CDR3 contains 16 residues. CDR1 SGHTA and CDR2 FQGNSA come from the germline V gene. The V gene end was trimmed by 5 bases and the J gene end by 5 bases; junction bases not matched to a gene: 11. CDR3 sequence: CASSLMTGGSIDTQYF. The CDR3 DNA follows: TGTGCCAGCAGCCTCATGACAGGGGGGTCAATAGATACGCAGTATTTT.

The V call is TRBV30, the J call TRBJ2-3; D unclear. This CDR3 has 12 residues. V dropped 5 bases and J dropped 6 bases, with 12 bases sitting between them. CDR1 is GTSNPN, CDR2 SVGIG, per germline (reference sequence). This CDR3 reads CAWALWADTQYF. CDR3 DNA: TGTGCCTGGGCCCTTTGGGCGGATACGCAGTATTTT.

V and J are TRBV29-1 and TRBJ1-3, with 7 nucleotides matching TRBD1. Trimming cost V 4 bases and J 0 bases; bases outside gene matches: 6. CDR3 length: 15 amino acids. Germline CDR1 SQVTM, CDR2 ANQGSEA. The CDR3 region is CSVGQGDFSGNTIYF. DNA of the CDR3: TGCAGCGTTGGGCAGGGGGACTTCTCTGGAAACACCATATATTTT.

J is TRBJ2-5 and V is TRBV27, with a possible D match to TRBD1 (8 bases). The CDR3 runs 15 residues. Germline loops: CDR1 MNHEY, CDR2 SMNVEV (reference sequence). The germline V and J ends were trimmed by 5 bases and 5 bases, with 18 bases remaining between them. The CDR3 protein is CASSGFRGRGETQYF. The CDR3 DNA reads TGTGCCAGCAGTGGGTTCAGGGGGCGGGGGGAGACCCAGTACTTC.

The chain uses TRBV13 and TRBJ2-7; 9 bases map to TRBD1. V lost 7 bases to trimming and J lost 5 bases; unmatched junction nucleotides: 9. The CDR3 sequence is 14 residues long. CDR1 is PRHDT and CDR2 is FYEKMQ in the germline V gene (reference sequence). DNA for the CDR3: TGTGCCAGCAACAGACAGGGGGAGATCGACGAGCAGTACTTC. The encoded protein is CASNRQGEIDEQYF.

The V call is TRBV19, the J call TRBJ2-7; 9 nucleotides align to TRBD1. V was pared by 5 bases and J by 6 bases, with 14 bases of the junction left unmatched. Germline-derived CDR1 and CDR2 are LNHDA and SQIVND (reference sequence). The CDR3 runs to 16 residues. The CDR3 loop is CASSSPPGTGKGEQYF. The CDR3 nucleotides read TGTGCCAGTAGTTCTCCCCCCGGGACAGGGAAAGGCGAGCAGTACTTC.

The chain recombines TRBV2 with TRBJ2-3; 8 positions match TRBD1. There are 13 residues in the CDR3. J gave up 6 bases and V 11 bases, and 10 bases lay outside the gene matches. Germline V gives CDR1 SNHLY, CDR2 FYNNEI. This CDR3 reads CAGGPRGPDTQYF. DNA of the CDR3: TGTGCCGGCGGACCCAGGGGGCCTGATACGCAGTATTTT.

This clone showed up just once. V is TRBV11-3 and J is TRBJ2-3; 8 bases are shared with TRBD2. There are 16 residues in the CDR3. V shed 5 bases and J 6 bases; nucleotides not matched to a gene: 13. The germline gives CDR1 SGHNT, CDR2 YENEEA. Written as DNA, the CDR3 is TGTGCCAGCAGCCGGGGACTAGGAACCGTGGTGGATACGCAGTATTTT. This encodes CASSRGLGTVVDTQYF.

This clone was seen only once. This sequence joins TRBV28 and TRBJ2-2; the match to TRBD1 covers 7 bases. Trimming cost V 8 bases and J 4 bases; bases outside gene matches: 13. Germline V gene data show CDR1 as MDHEN and CDR2 as SYDVKM. The CDR3 is 16 residues long. The CDR3 is CASLSQGGVITGELFF. The DNA of the CDR3 is TGTGCCAGCCTTTCGCAAGGGGGCGTAATCACCGGGGAGCTGTTTTTT. Based on the CDR3 plus reference TRBV28 and TRBJ2-2, the full variable domain is DVKVTQSSRYLVKRTGEKVFLECVQDMDHENMFWYRQDPGLGLRLIYFSYDVKMKEKGDIPEGYSVSREKKERFSLILESASTNQTSMYLCASLSQGGVITGELFFGEGSRLTVL.

The chain couples TRBV6-5 to TRBJ2-7; the D is unclear. This CDR3 region has 12 residues. The V and J ends lost 9 bases and 2 bases respectively, with 11 bases between them. CDR1 MNHEY and CDR2 SVGAGI come from the germline V gene. The CDR3 sequence is CARGEDTYEQYF. DNA for the CDR3: TGTGCCAGAGGTGAAGACACCTACGAGCAGTACTTC.

The CDR3 nucleotides read TGTGCCAGCAGCTTCCGGGGAGGGGAAACTGAAGCTTTCTTT. It translates to CASSFRGGETEAFF. The chain has TRBV7-3 and TRBJ1-1; D may be TRBD1 (5 bases). Trimming cost V 3 bases and J 5 bases, with 13 bases left between them. The CDR3 covers 14 residues. The V gene's germline CDR1 is SGHTA and CDR2 FQGTGA.

The chain is built from TRBV6-6 and TRBJ2-1, with unresolved D. Germline-derived CDR1 and CDR2 are MNHNY and SVGAGI (reference sequence). With 6 bases removed from V and 5 bases from J, the gap between germline ends came to 8 bases. The length of the CDR3 is 12 residues. CDR3 loop: CASSRLDNEQFF. CDR3 nucleotide sequence: TGTGCCAGCAGCAGACTTGACAATGAGCAGTTCTTC.

The genes are TRBV7-9 and TRBJ1-6; D call uncertain. Trimming shortened V by 3 bases and J by 9 bases, and 9 bases separated the two germline ends. The CDR3 is made up of 13 amino acids. In germline, CDR1 is SEHNR, CDR2 FQNEAQ (reference sequence). In nucleotides, the CDR3 is TGTGCCAGCAGCTTTCAGGAGGCTTCACCCCTCCACTTT. Amino acid sequence: CASSFQEASPLHF.

The J gene is TRBJ2-1, the V gene TRBV11-2, with 9 bases identical to TRBD2. The V gene end was trimmed by 6 bases and the J gene end by 10 bases; junction bases not matched to a gene: 13. This CDR3 comprises 15 residues. Looked up from germline, CDR1 is SGHAT and CDR2 is FQNNGV. DNA for the CDR3: TGTGCCAGCAGTTCGCGGGGGGGCCTTGGACTGGAGCAGTTCTTC. Amino acids: CASSSRGGLGLEQFF. Based on the CDR3 plus reference TRBV11-2 and TRBJ2-1, the full variable domain is EAGVAQSPRYKIIEKRQSVAFWCNPISGHATLYWYQQILGQGPKLLIQFQNNGVVDDSQLPKDRFSAERLKGVDSTLKIQPAKLEDSAVYLCASSSRGGLGLEQFFGPGTRLTVL.